These T cell receptor beta chains were read from a single sample in a study of graft-versus-host responses after intestinal transplantation. Clones were read by immunoSEQ multiplex PCR, and TCRdb kept only the in-frame ones, dropping some. The sample contains fewer than 50,000 clones, more than 85% of which appear only once. The material was PBMCs, obtained 524 days after transplant. Receptors were obtained from a human patient who received an intestinal transplant, so some T cells may come from the graft donor. Each CDR3 is given with its conserved first and last residue. D genes are given only for firm matches. The listing skips clone size in some rows; elsewhere it reads once, few, many or a size class.

J gene: TRBJ1-5; D gene: NA; V gene: TRBV5-1; clone size: NA; CDR3 protein: CASSLDVGAGQPQHF; CDR3 DNA: TGCGCCAGCAGCTTGGATGTGGGGGCAGGTCAGCCCCAGCATTTT
J gene: TRBJ1-5; D gene: NA; V gene: TRBV5-4; clone size: NA; CDR3 protein: CASSFGDGHSNQPQHF; CDR3 DNA: TGTGCCAGCAGCTTTGGGGACGGCCATAGCAATCAGCCCCAGCATTTT
J gene: TRBJ2-1; D gene: NA; V gene: TRBV11-3; clone size: NA; CDR3 protein: CASSLGADPSYNEQFF; CDR3 DNA: TGTGCCAGCAGCTTAGGGGCCGACCCGTCCTACAATGAGCAGTTCTTC
J gene: TRBJ1-1; D gene: NA; V gene: TRBV6-5; clone size: NA; CDR3 protein: CASSPRNTEAFF; CDR3 DNA: TGTGCCAGCAGCCCCAGGAACACTGAAGCTTTCTTT
J gene: TRBJ2-5; D gene: NA; V gene: TRBV7-2; clone size: few; CDR3 protein: CASSLGHRETQYF; CDR3 DNA: TGTGCCAGCAGCTTGGGCCATAGAGAGACCCAGTACTTC
J gene: TRBJ2-7; D gene: TRBD1; V gene: TRBV7-2; clone size: NA; CDR3 protein: CASSLFGTGTLEQYF; CDR3 DNA: TGTGCCAGCAGCTTATTCGGGACAGGGACTCTCGAGCAGTACTTC
J gene: TRBJ2-1; D gene: NA; V gene: TRBV7-9; clone size: NA; CDR3 protein: CASSYLAEGVNEQFF; CDR3 DNA: TGTGCCAGCAGCTATCTAGCGGAGGGGGTCAATGAGCAGTTCTTC
J gene: TRBJ2-7; D gene: NA; V gene: TRBV28; clone size: once; CDR3 protein: CASSSLEDSINEQYF; CDR3 DNA: TGTGCCAGCAGTAGTTTGGAGGACAGTATAAACGAGCAGTACTTC
J gene: TRBJ2-5; D gene: TRBD2; V gene: TRBV25-1; clone size: NA; CDR3 protein: CASSDLVAPGLTQETQYF; CDR3 DNA: TGTGCCAGCAGTGATTTAGTAGCCCCGGGACTAACTCAAGAGACCCAGTACTTC
J gene: TRBJ2-7; D gene: TRBD1; V gene: TRBV11-1; clone size: NA; CDR3 protein: CASSPPPGQGSYEQYF; CDR3 DNA: TGTGCCAGCAGCCCTCCGCCGGGACAGGGCTCCTACGAGCAGTACTTC
J gene: TRBJ1-2; D gene: TRBD1; V gene: TRBV19; clone size: NA; CDR3 protein: CATKETGYYGYTF; CDR3 DNA: TGTGCCACCAAGGAGACAGGGTACTATGGCTACACCTTC
J gene: TRBJ2-7; D gene: TRBD1; V gene: TRBV7-3; clone size: NA; CDR3 protein: CASSPDRNSYEQYF; CDR3 DNA: TGTGCCAGCAGCCCGGACAGGAACTCCTACGAGCAGTACTTC
J gene: TRBJ2-2; D gene: NA; V gene: TRBV27; clone size: NA; CDR3 protein: CASSFSRGEDTGELFF; CDR3 DNA: TGTGCCAGCAGTTTTAGTAGGGGGGAGGACACCGGGGAGCTGTTTTTT
J gene: TRBJ2-1; D gene: NA; V gene: TRBV5-6; clone size: NA; CDR3 protein: CASSLLLVGGEQFF; CDR3 DNA: TGTGCCAGCAGCTTGTTGCTAGTTGGAGGTGAGCAGTTCTTC
J gene: TRBJ2-1; D gene: TRBD2; V gene: TRBV28; clone size: NA; CDR3 protein: CASSTPPGGTYNEQFF; CDR3 DNA: TGTGCCAGCAGTACCCCCCCGGGAGGGACCTACAATGAGCAGTTCTTC
J gene: TRBJ2-3; D gene: NA; V gene: TRBV18; clone size: NA; CDR3 protein: CASSPLLSSTDTQYF; CDR3 DNA: TGTGCCAGCTCACCCCTGCTCTCCAGCACAGATACGCAGTATTTT
J gene: TRBJ2-7; D gene: TRBD2; V gene: TRBV13; clone size: NA; CDR3 protein: CASSLSGRDYEQYF; CDR3 DNA: TGTGCCAGCAGCTTAAGCGGGAGGGACTACGAGCAGTACTTC
J gene: TRBJ1-5; D gene: NA; V gene: TRBV4-1; clone size: NA; CDR3 protein: CASSHPGSDLGQPQHF; CDR3 DNA: TGCGCCAGCAGCCACCCGGGCTCCGACCTGGGGCAGCCCCAGCATTTT
J gene: TRBJ2-7; D gene: TRBD2; V gene: TRBV30; clone size: once; CDR3 protein: CAWSGQGLAVYEQYF; CDR3 DNA: TGTGCCTGGAGTGGACAGGGACTAGCGGTCTACGAGCAGTACTTC
J gene: TRBJ1-2; D gene: TRBD1; V gene: TRBV7-9; clone size: few; CDR3 protein: CASSFWPAERGRGYGYTF; CDR3 DNA: TGTGCCAGCAGCTTCTGGCCAGCGGAGAGGGGGCGAGGATATGGCTACACCTTC
J gene: TRBJ1-4; D gene: TRBD1; V gene: TRBV9; clone size: NA; CDR3 protein: CASSATGLNEKLFF; CDR3 DNA: TGTGCCAGCAGCGCGACAGGGCTTAATGAAAAACTGTTTTTT
J gene: TRBJ2-3; D gene: NA; V gene: TRBV18; clone size: NA; CDR3 protein: CASSPPGSPADTQYF; CDR3 DNA: TGTGCCAGCTCTCCACCGGGATCCCCGGCAGATACGCAGTATTTT
J gene: TRBJ2-1; D gene: TRBD2; V gene: TRBV28; clone size: NA; CDR3 protein: CASSGLAGRGEQFF; CDR3 DNA: TGTGCCAGCAGCGGACTAGCGGGAAGGGGTGAGCAGTTCTTC
J gene: TRBJ2-5; D gene: NA; V gene: TRBV20-1; clone size: NA; CDR3 protein: CSASNQETQYF; CDR3 DNA: TGCAGTGCTAGTAACCAAGAGACCCAGTACTTC
J gene: TRBJ1-2; D gene: NA; V gene: TRBV28; clone size: NA; CDR3 protein: CASRGDKGYTF; CDR3 DNA: TGTGCCAGCAGGGGGGACAAGGGCTACACCTTC
J gene: TRBJ1-5; D gene: NA; V gene: TRBV7-2; clone size: few; CDR3 protein: CASSLAGVRNQPQHF; CDR3 DNA: TGTGCCAGCAGCTTAGCGGGCGTTCGTAATCAGCCCCAGCATTTT
J gene: TRBJ2-7; D gene: NA; V gene: TRBV5-6; clone size: NA; CDR3 protein: CASSLESGREQYF; CDR3 DNA: TGTGCCAGCAGCTTGGAATCAGGGCGCGAGCAGTACTTC
J gene: TRBJ1-1; D gene: NA; V gene: TRBV7-9; clone size: NA; CDR3 protein: CASSKGQNMNTEAFF; CDR3 DNA: TGTGCCAGCAGCAAGGGACAAAACATGAACACTGAAGCTTTCTTT
J gene: TRBJ1-2; D gene: NA; V gene: TRBV10-3; clone size: NA; CDR3 protein: CAISEDRKNYGYTF; CDR3 DNA: TGTGCCATCAGTGAGGACAGGAAAAACTATGGCTACACCTTC
J gene: TRBJ2-7; D gene: NA; V gene: TRBV7-9; clone size: NA; CDR3 protein: CASSLALEQYF; CDR3 DNA: TGTGCCAGCAGCTTAGCGCTCGAGCAGTACTTC
J gene: TRBJ1-1; D gene: NA; V gene: TRBV11-1; clone size: NA; CDR3 protein: CASSLAGPNTEAFF; CDR3 DNA: TGTGCCAGCAGCTTAGCCGGCCCGAACACTGAAGCTTTCTTT
J gene: TRBJ2-7; D gene: NA; V gene: TRBV28; clone size: NA; CDR3 protein: CASSPSGRPCEQYF; CDR3 DNA: TGTGCCAGCAGTCCCTCAGGCCGGCCTTGTGAGCAGTACTTC
J gene: TRBJ1-2; D gene: TRBD1; V gene: TRBV28; clone size: once; CDR3 protein: CASRGQGLRYGYTF; CDR3 DNA: TGTGCCAGCAGGGGACAGGGTCTTCGGTATGGCTACACCTTC
J gene: TRBJ1-2; D gene: TRBD1; V gene: TRBV7-2; clone size: NA; CDR3 protein: CASSTDRRGYTF; CDR3 DNA: TGTGCCAGCAGCACGGACAGGCGGGGCTACACCTTC
J gene: TRBJ2-3; D gene: TRBD2; V gene: TRBV7-9; clone size: NA; CDR3 protein: CASSSSGSGTDTQYF; CDR3 DNA: TGTGCCAGCAGCTCTAGCGGGAGCGGAACAGATACGCAGTATTTT
J gene: TRBJ2-5; D gene: NA; V gene: TRBV27; clone size: NA; CDR3 protein: CASRDSPQETQYF; CDR3 DNA: TGTGCCAGTCGGGACTCGCCGCAAGAGACCCAGTACTTC
J gene: TRBJ2-1; D gene: TRBD2; V gene: TRBV6-1; clone size: once; CDR3 protein: CASSEGLLPADNEQFF; CDR3 DNA: TGTGCCAGCAGTGAGGGACTATTACCCGCCGACAATGAGCAGTTCTTC
J gene: TRBJ2-3; D gene: NA; V gene: TRBV5-1; clone size: NA; CDR3 protein: CASSLDGDGSTDTQYF; CDR3 DNA: TGCGCCAGCAGCTTGGACGGGGACGGAAGCACAGATACGCAGTATTTT
J gene: TRBJ2-7; D gene: NA; V gene: TRBV11-1; clone size: NA; CDR3 protein: CASSLVPTWRLSYEQYF; CDR3 DNA: TGTGCCAGCAGCTTGGTACCCACTTGGCGGCTCTCCTACGAGCAGTACTTC
J gene: TRBJ1-4; D gene: NA; V gene: TRBV7-9; clone size: NA; CDR3 protein: CASSATYREEKLFF; CDR3 DNA: TGTGCCAGCAGCGCAACTTACAGGGAAGAAAAACTGTTTTTT
J gene: TRBJ2-5; D gene: TRBD1; V gene: TRBV19; clone size: NA; CDR3 protein: CASGGQGAEETQYF; CDR3 DNA: TGTGCCAGTGGAGGACAGGGGGCAGAAGAGACCCAGTACTTC
J gene: TRBJ2-3; D gene: TRBD2; V gene: TRBV4-2; clone size: once; CDR3 protein: CASSQPGTSGTTDTQYF; CDR3 DNA: TGTGCCAGCAGCCAACCCGGGACTAGCGGAACCACAGATACGCAGTATTTT
J gene: TRBJ2-5; D gene: NA; V gene: TRBV4-1; clone size: NA; CDR3 protein: CASSQPTATQETQYF; CDR3 DNA: TGCGCCAGCAGCCAACCCACAGCGACCCAAGAGACCCAGTACTTC
J gene: TRBJ2-7; D gene: NA; V gene: TRBV27; clone size: NA; CDR3 protein: CASGPRTAPLSEQYF; CDR3 DNA: TGTGCCAGCGGCCCCCGGACAGCCCCCCTCAGCGAGCAGTACTTC
J gene: TRBJ2-1; D gene: TRBD2; V gene: TRBV11-1; clone size: NA; CDR3 protein: CASSHITSGSTEQFF; CDR3 DNA: TGTGCCAGCAGCCACATCACTAGCGGGAGTACTGAGCAGTTCTTC
J gene: TRBJ2-5; D gene: TRBD1; V gene: TRBV19; clone size: NA; CDR3 protein: CASSTGQGAGETQYF; CDR3 DNA: TGTGCCAGTAGTACCGGACAGGGGGCTGGAGAGACCCAGTACTTC
J gene: TRBJ2-2; D gene: TRBD2; V gene: TRBV5-8; clone size: NA; CDR3 protein: CASSLLAGEYTGELFF; CDR3 DNA: TGTGCCAGCAGCTTACTAGCGGGAGAATACACCGGGGAGCTGTTTTTT
J gene: TRBJ1-3; D gene: NA; V gene: TRBV15; clone size: once; CDR3 protein: CATSTGTGNTIYF; CDR3 DNA: TGTGCCACCAGCACAGGGACTGGAAACACCATATATTTT
J gene: TRBJ2-2; D gene: NA; V gene: TRBV19; clone size: NA; CDR3 protein: CASSFSGNTGELFF; CDR3 DNA: TGTGCCAGTAGTTTTAGCGGGAACACCGGGGAGCTGTTTTTT
J gene: TRBJ1-3; D gene: TRBD1; V gene: TRBV7-9; clone size: NA; CDR3 protein: CASSLTGLGNTIYF; CDR3 DNA: TGTGCCAGCAGCTTGACAGGGCTTGGAAACACCATATATTTT
J gene: TRBJ2-1; D gene: TRBD1; V gene: TRBV7-3; clone size: NA; CDR3 protein: CASSRGQRNEQFF; CDR3 DNA: TGTGCCAGCAGCAGGGGACAGCGCAATGAGCAGTTCTTC
J gene: TRBJ2-1; D gene: NA; V gene: TRBV7-2; clone size: NA; CDR3 protein: CASSPTGTIYNEQFF; CDR3 DNA: TGTGCCAGCAGCCCTACGGGTACCATCTACAATGAGCAGTTCTTC
J gene: TRBJ1-4; D gene: NA; V gene: TRBV30; clone size: once; CDR3 protein: CAWTQSPGRSGEKLFF; CDR3 DNA: TGTGCCTGGACCCAAAGCCCGGGCCGATCGGGTGAAAAACTGTTTTTT
J gene: TRBJ1-1; D gene: NA; V gene: TRBV28; clone size: NA; CDR3 protein: CASSSPEYKAFF; CDR3 DNA: TGTGCCAGCAGTTCACCTGAATACAAAGCTTTCTTT
J gene: TRBJ2-1; D gene: TRBD2; V gene: TRBV28; clone size: NA; CDR3 protein: CASYSGRDHEQFF; CDR3 DNA: TGTGCCAGCTATAGCGGGAGGGATCATGAGCAGTTCTTC
J gene: TRBJ2-1; D gene: TRBD1; V gene: TRBV28; clone size: NA; CDR3 protein: CASSPRTGGTRNEQFF; CDR3 DNA: TGTGCCAGCAGTCCACGGACAGGGGGCACGAGGAATGAGCAGTTCTTC
J gene: TRBJ1-1; D gene: NA; V gene: TRBV4-1; clone size: NA; CDR3 protein: CASSQQGFTEAFF; CDR3 DNA: TGCGCCAGCAGCCAACAGGGATTCACTGAAGCTTTCTTT
J gene: TRBJ1-2; D gene: NA; V gene: TRBV7-2; clone size: NA; CDR3 protein: CASSAYSGGYTF; CDR3 DNA: TGTGCCAGCAGCGCTTATTCGGGCGGCTACACCTTC
J gene: TRBJ2-2; D gene: TRBD2; V gene: TRBV7-3; clone size: NA; CDR3 protein: CASSSGLANTGELFF; CDR3 DNA: TGTGCCAGCAGCTCGGGACTAGCGAACACCGGGGAGCTGTTTTTT